This section outlines one TCR beta chain sequence together with its context. The data originate from a study of blood T cell repertoires in COVID-19. About the research overall: T cells, B-cell-depleted T cells, or PBMCs supplied cDNA or gDNA.

The CDR3 length is 14 residues. Trimming removed 2 bases from V and 7 bases from J, with 15 bases in between. The germline V gene has CDR1 KGHSH and CDR2 LQKENI. TCRdb's copy holds only in-frame clones and misses some; the assay was immunoSEQ multiplex PCR. The sample has about 61,000 clones, 88% seen once; the top ten hold over 20%. Specimen: peripheral blood. This TCR was recovered from a woman between 50 and 59 years old with active or convalescent COVID-19. This chain joins TRBV18 and TRBJ2-7, with D unresolved. Here the CDR3 DNA reads TGTGCCAGCTCACCAGGGTCGGTAGTGCGGGAGCAGTACTTC. Amino acids: CASSPGSVVREQYF.